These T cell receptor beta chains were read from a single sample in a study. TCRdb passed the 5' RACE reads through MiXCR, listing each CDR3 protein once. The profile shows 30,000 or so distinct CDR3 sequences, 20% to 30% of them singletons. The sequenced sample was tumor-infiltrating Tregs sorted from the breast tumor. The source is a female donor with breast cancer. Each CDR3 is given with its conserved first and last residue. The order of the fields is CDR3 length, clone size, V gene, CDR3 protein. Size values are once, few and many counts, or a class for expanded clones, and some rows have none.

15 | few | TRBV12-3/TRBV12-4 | CASSASGASTDTQYF
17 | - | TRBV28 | CASIPPGTPKGNQPQHF
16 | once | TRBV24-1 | CATSGNLAGEYNVQFF
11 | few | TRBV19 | CATSLGETQYF
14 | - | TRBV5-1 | CASSIHRQAHGYTF
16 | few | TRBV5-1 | CASSAYRGGSYNEQFF
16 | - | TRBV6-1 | CASSESSWGPDNEQFF
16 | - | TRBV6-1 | CASTGTGSASNQPQHF
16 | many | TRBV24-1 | CATSDWTSGMIHEQFF
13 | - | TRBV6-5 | CASSPSSYGAPRF
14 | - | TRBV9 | CASSPRVGWGTQYF
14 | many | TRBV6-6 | CASSPLAGGETQYF
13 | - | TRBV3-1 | CASMTGGVTEAFF
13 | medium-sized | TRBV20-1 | CSANTGGNQPQHF
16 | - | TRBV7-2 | CASSFRSGSGANVLTF
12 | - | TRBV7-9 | CASSLGLNTQYF
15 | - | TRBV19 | CASSRLAGENNEQFF
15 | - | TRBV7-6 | CASSLRGHGNTKVFF
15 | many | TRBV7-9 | CASSLGGSGTDTQYF
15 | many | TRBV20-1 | CSARDGRQNDNEQFF
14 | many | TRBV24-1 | CATSGGMTNYGYTF
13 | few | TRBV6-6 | CASRPGQGYGYTF
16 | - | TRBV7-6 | CASSPNSGVSSYEQYF
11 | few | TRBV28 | CASRGTDTQYF
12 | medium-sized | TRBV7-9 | CASSLVRGEAFF
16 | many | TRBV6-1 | CASVPGTGNPYNEQFF
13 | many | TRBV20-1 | CSAWTHRRYGYTF
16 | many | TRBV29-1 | CSVVATGKNSGNEQFF
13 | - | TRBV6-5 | CASSFGVSGSFSF
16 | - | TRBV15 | CATSSYGQGDNYGYTF
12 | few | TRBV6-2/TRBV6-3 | CASSPLGNEQFF
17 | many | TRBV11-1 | CASSSGSSGKRNRELFF
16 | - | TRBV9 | CASSADRGTYYTEAFF
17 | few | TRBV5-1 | CASSLGPLGGSTDTQYF
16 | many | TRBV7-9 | CASRTPLWTGNTEAFF
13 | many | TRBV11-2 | CASSYGQYYEQYF
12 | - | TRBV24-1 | CATRGNYNEQFF
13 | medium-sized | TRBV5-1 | CASSLGGEETQYF
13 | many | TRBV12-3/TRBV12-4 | CASSRGGGEKLFF
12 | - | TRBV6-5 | CASSYEGNGYTF
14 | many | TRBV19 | CASSISQLRQPQHF
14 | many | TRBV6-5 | CASSYSQGDQPQHF
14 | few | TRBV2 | CASSTGGFRNTIYF
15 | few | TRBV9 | CASSVIAGGYNEQFF
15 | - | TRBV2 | CASSKRRWEAGELFF
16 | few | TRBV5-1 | CASSPNSGIDYYEQYF
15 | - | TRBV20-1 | CSAIAPGQGLNEQFF
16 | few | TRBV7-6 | CASSLGGARGPGELFF
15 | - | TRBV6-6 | CASSYEGLQYYGYTF
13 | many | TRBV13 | CASSLRLDGTQFF
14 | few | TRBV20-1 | CSATPPGQGHEQFF